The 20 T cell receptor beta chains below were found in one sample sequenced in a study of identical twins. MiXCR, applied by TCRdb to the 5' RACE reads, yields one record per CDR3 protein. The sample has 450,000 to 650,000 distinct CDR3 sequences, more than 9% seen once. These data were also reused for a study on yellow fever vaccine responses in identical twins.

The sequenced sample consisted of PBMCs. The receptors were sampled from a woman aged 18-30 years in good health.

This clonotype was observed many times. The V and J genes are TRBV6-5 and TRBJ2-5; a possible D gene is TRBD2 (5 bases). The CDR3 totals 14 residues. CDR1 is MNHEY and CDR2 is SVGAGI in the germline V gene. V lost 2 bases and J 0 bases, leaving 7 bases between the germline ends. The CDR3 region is CASSYGGYQETQYF. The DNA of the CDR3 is TGTGCCAGCAGTTACGGAGGCTACCAAGAGACCCAGTACTTC.

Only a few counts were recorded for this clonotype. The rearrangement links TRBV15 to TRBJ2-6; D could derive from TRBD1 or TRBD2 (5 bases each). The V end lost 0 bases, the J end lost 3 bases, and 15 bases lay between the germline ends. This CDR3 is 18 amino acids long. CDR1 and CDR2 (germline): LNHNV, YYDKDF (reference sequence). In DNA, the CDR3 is TGTGCCACCAGCAGAGATGAGGGGCGCGGTTTTGGGGCCAACGTCCTGACTTTC. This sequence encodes CATSRDEGRGFGANVLTF.

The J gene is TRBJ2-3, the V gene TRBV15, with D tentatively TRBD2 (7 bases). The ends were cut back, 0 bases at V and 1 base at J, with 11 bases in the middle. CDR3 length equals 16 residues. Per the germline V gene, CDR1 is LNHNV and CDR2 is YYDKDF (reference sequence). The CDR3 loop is CATSRDNGGRTDTQYF. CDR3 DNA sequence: TGTGCCACCAGCAGAGATAACGGGGGGCGCACAGATACGCAGTATTTT.

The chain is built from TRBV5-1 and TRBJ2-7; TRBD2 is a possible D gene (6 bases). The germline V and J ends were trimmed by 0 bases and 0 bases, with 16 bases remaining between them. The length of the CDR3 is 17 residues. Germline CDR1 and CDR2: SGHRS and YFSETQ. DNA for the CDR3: TGCGCCAGCAGCTTGGACGTCGTTCGGGAGAGCTCCTACGAGCAGTACTTC. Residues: CASSLDVVRESSYEQYF.

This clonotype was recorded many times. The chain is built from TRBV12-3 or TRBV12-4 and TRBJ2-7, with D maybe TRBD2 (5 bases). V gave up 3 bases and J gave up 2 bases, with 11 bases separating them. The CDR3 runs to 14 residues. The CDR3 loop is CASSLEDGTYEQYF. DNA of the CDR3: TGTGCCAGCAGTTTGGAGGACGGAACCTACGAGCAGTACTTC.

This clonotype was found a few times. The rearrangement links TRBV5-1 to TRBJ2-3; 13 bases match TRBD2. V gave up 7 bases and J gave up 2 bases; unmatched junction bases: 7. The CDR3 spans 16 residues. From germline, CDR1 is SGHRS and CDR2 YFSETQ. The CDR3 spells CASCHGTSGVTDTQYF. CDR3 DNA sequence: TGCGCCAGCTGCCATGGGACTAGCGGGGTCACAGATACGCAGTATTTT.

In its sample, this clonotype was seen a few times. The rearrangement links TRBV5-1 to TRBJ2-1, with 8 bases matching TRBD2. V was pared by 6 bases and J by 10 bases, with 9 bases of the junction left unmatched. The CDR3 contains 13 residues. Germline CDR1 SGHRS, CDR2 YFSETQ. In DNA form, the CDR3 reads TGCGCCAGCACCGACCTAGCGGGTGAGGAGCAGTTCTTC. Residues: CASTDLAGEEQFF.

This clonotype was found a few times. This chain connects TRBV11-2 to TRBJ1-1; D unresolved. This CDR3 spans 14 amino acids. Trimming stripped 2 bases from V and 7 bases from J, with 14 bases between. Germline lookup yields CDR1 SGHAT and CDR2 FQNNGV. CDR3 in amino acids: CASSLKWEVLEAFF. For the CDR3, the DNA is TGTGCCAGCAGCTTAAAATGGGAAGTTCTTGAAGCTTTCTTT.

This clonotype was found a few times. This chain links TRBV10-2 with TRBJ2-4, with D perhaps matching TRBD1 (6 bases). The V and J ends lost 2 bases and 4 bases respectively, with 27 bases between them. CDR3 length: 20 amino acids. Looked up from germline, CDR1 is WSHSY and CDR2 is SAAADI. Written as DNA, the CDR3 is TGCGCCAGCAGTGAGATGATCGGGACACCGGGGTCCCGAAAAAAAAACATTCAGTACTTC. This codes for CASSEMIGTPGSRKKNIQYF.

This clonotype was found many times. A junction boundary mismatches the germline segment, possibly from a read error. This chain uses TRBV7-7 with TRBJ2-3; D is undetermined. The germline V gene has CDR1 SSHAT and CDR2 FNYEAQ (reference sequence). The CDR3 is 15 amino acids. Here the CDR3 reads CASSLDLTSTDTQYF. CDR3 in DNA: TGTGCTAGCAGCTTAGATCTAACTAGCACAGATACGCAGTATTTT. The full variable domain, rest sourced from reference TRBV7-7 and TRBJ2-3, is GAGVSQSPRYKVTKRGQDVTLRCDPISSHATLYWYQQALGQGPEFLTYFNYEAQPDKSGLPSDRFSAERPEGSISTLTIQRTEQRDSAMYRCASSLDLTSTDTQYFGPGTRLTVL.

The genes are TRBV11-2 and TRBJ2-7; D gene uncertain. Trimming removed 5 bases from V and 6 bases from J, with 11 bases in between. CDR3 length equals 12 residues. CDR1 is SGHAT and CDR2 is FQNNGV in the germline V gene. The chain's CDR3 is CASSRVRFEQYF. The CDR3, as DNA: TGTGCCAGCAGCCGAGTAAGGTTCGAGCAGTACTTC.

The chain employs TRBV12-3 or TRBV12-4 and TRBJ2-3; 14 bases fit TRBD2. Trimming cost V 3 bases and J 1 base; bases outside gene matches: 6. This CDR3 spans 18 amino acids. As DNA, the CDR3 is TGTGCCAGCAGTTTGGGTCCGGGACTAGCGGGGGGCACAGATACGCAGTATTTT. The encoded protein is CASSLGPGLAGGTDTQYF.

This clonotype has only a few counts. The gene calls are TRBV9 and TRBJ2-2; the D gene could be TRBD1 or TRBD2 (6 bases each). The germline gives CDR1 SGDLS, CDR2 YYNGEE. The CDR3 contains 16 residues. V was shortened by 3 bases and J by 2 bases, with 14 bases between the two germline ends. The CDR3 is CASSARPGANTGELFF. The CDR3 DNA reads TGTGCCAGCAGCGCGAGGCCGGGGGCCAACACCGGGGAGCTGTTTTTT.

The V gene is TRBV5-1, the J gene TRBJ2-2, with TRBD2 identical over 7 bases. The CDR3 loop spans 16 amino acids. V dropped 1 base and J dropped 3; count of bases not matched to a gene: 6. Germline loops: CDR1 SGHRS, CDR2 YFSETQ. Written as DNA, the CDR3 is TGCGCCAGCAGCTTGCCTTCGGGGGGTGACACCGGGGAGCTGTTTTTT. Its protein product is CASSLPSGGDTGELFF.

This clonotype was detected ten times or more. The DNA of the CDR3 is TGTGCCAGCACGGGGGCGGGGACAGAGACCCAGTACTTC. The encoded protein is CASTGAGTETQYF. J is TRBJ2-5 and V is TRBV28; D is possibly TRBD1 or TRBD2 (6 bases each). This CDR3 is 13 amino acids long. From germline, CDR1 is MDHEN and CDR2 SYDVKM. Trimming pared 7 bases from V and 4 bases from J, leaving 13 bases between.

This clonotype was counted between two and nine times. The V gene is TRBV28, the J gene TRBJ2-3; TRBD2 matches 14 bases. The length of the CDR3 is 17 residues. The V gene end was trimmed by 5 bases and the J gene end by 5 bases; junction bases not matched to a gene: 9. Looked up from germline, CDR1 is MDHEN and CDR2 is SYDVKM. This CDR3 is CASSPGLAGVRRDTQYF. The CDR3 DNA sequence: TGTGCCAGCAGTCCGGGACTAGCGGGAGTAAGGCGAGATACGCAGTATTTT.

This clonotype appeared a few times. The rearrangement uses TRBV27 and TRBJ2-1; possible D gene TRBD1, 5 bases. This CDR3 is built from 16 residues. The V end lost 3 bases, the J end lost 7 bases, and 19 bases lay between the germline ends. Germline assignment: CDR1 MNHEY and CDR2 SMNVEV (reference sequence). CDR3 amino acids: CASSFGRQGAINEQFF. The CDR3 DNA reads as TGTGCCAGCAGTTTCGGACGGCAGGGTGCCATAAATGAGCAGTTCTTC.

The CDR3 loop is CASSVRQGWGTDTQYF. The CDR3 coding sequence is TGTGCCAGCAGCGTCAGACAGGGTTGGGGCACAGATACGCAGTATTTT. The V call is TRBV7-9, the J call TRBJ2-3; 7 bases map to TRBD1. The length of the CDR3 is 16 residues. Looked up from germline, CDR1 is SEHNR and CDR2 is FQNEAQ (reference sequence). The V segment lost 5 bases and the J segment 1 base; nucleotides outside the gene matches: 9.

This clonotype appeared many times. DNA for the CDR3: TGTGCCAGCCAAGCCCAAGGGGGAAGCTCCTACGAGCAGTACTTC. It yields the protein CASQAQGGSSYEQYF. This sequence joins TRBV12-3 or TRBV12-4 and TRBJ2-7; a weak D match, TRBD1 (6 bases). CDR3 size: 15 residues. Trimming shortened V by 8 bases and J by 0 bases, and 17 bases separated the two germline ends.

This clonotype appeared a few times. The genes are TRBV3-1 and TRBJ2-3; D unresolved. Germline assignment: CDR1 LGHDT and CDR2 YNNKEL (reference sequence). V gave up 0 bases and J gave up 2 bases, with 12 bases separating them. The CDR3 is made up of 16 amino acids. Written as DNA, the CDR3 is TGTGCCAGCAGCCAAGATCGGAACTTACACACAGATACGCAGTATTTT. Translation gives CASSQDRNLHTDTQYF.